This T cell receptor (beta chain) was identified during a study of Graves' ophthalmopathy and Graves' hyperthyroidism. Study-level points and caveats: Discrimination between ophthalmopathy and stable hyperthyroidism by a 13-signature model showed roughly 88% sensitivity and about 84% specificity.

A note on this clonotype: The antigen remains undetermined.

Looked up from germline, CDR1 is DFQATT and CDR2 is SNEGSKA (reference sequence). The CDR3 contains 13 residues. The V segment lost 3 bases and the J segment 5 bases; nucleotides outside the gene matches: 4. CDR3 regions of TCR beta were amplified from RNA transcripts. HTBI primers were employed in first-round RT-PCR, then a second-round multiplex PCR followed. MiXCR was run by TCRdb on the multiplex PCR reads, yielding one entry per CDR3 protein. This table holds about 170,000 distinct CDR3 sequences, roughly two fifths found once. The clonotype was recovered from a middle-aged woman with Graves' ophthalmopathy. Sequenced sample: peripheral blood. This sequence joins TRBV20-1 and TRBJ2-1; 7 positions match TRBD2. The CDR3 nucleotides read TGCAGTGCTAGTCGGGAGGCACACAATGAGCAGTTCTTC. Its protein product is CSASREAHNEQFF.